This entry lists 10 T cell receptor beta chains sequenced from one sample in a study of regulatory T cells in long-lasting Graves disease. Time point defined: persistent/refractory GD, antithyroid drugs over 5 years with positive TRAb. RNA isolated from PBMCs was used to make the TCR library. The TCR beta library used iRepertoire HTBI primers with Arm-PCR amplification of CDR3. TCRdb used MiXCR to reprocess the multiplex PCR reads, holding one entry per CDR3 protein. The table shows hundreds of thousands of distinct CDR3 sequences, with approximately 31% occurring only once. The sequencing here drew on peripheral blood mononuclear cells (PBMCs), taken when the disease was refractory, from a patient treated with antithyroid drugs. Every receptor here comes from a female donor with Graves disease.

The sample holds many counts of this clonotype. The genes are TRBV12-3 or TRBV12-4 and TRBJ2-5; D might be TRBD1 (6 bases). Deletions cut 2 bases from V and 5 bases from J, with 18 bases between. The CDR3 is 16 amino acids. DNA of the CDR3: TGTGCCAGCAGTTTAATGACAGGCTCAAGGGAGGAGACCCAGTACTTC. It encodes CASSLMTGSREETQYF.

The rearrangement uses TRBV27 and TRBJ1-3, with D perhaps TRBD1 (6 bases). The V end lost 6 bases, the J end lost 0 bases, and 15 bases lay between the germline ends. In germline, CDR1 is MNHEY, CDR2 SMNVEV (reference sequence). This CDR3 region has 16 residues. CDR3 in DNA: TGTGCCAGCAGCTTCTCTCAGGGGTTCTCTGGAAACACCATATATTTT. It encodes CASSFSQGFSGNTIYF.

V and J are TRBV7-6 and TRBJ2-5, with TRBD1 matching 10 bases. Germline CDR1 is SGHVS and CDR2 is FNYEAQ. The CDR3 length is 15 residues. After removal of 5 bases from V and 8 bases from J, the junction contained 11 bases not matched to a gene. The CDR3 reads CASSDGGTGVSTQYF. For the CDR3, the DNA is TGTGCCAGCAGCGACGGGGGGACAGGGGTGAGCACCCAGTACTTC.

The table lists this clonotype with a few counts. The V and J genes are TRBV11-2 and TRBJ1-1, with D perhaps TRBD1 (5 bases). The V and J ends lost 3 bases and 6 bases respectively, with 17 bases between them. In germline, CDR1 is SGHAT, CDR2 FQNNGV. The CDR3 has 15 amino acids. This CDR3 reads CASSLGVGTLPEAFF. The CDR3, as DNA: TGTGCCAGCAGCTTGGGGGTAGGAACCCTCCCTGAAGCTTTCTTT.

This clonotype appeared a few times. V gene TRBV20-1 combines with J gene TRBJ2-5; D uncertain. The CDR3 loop spans 16 amino acids. The germline gives CDR1 DFQATT, CDR2 SNEGSKA (reference sequence). With 1 base removed from V and 1 base from J, the gap between germline ends came to 16 bases. CDR3 region: CSARGADRDSQETQYF. CDR3 DNA sequence: TGCAGTGCTAGAGGGGCCGACCGAGATTCCCAAGAGACCCAGTACTTC.

J is TRBJ2-5 and V is TRBV7-6; 9 bases are shared with TRBD1. The CDR3 length is 20 residues. Germline-derived CDR1 and CDR2 are SGHVS and FNYEAQ. The J segment lost 2 bases and the V segment lost 2 bases, leaving 18 bases of the junction unmatched. The CDR3 nucleotides read TGTGCCAGCAGCTTACCGTCGAACAAAGGGGGGACAGGGCTTCAAGAGACCCAGTACTTC. This encodes CASSLPSNKGGTGLQETQYF.

This clonotype has more than one count but fewer than ten. CDR3: CASTPFGAGVEAFF. Here the CDR3 DNA reads TGTGCCAGCACCCCCTTTGGGGCAGGGGTTGAAGCTTTCTTT. The chain uses TRBV7-8 and TRBJ1-1; D is perhaps TRBD1 (6 bases). The CDR3 length is 14 residues. CDR1 is SGHVS, CDR2 FQNEAQ, per germline. Between the trimmed V and J ends, which lost 7 bases and 7 bases, there was a span of 19 bases.

V usage is TRBV6-2 or TRBV6-3 and J usage is TRBJ1-5; no reliable D call. CDR3 length: 15 residues. Germline V lookup: CDR1 MNHEY, CDR2 SVGEGT. V was clipped by 4 bases and J by 2 bases, with 12 bases between them. CDR3 amino acids: CASSSRWQGNQPQHF. As DNA, the CDR3 is TGTGCCAGCAGTTCCCGATGGCAGGGCAATCAGCCCCAGCATTTT.

This clonotype showed up just a few times. The genes are TRBV19 and TRBJ1-4, with a weak D call TRBD1 (5 bases). Trimming shortened V by 4 bases and J by 8 bases, and 8 bases separated the two germline ends. This CDR3 has 12 amino acids. Germline CDR1 reads LNHDA; CDR2 reads SQIVND (reference sequence). The CDR3 DNA reads TGTGCCAGTAGTAGGAAGGGGGAAAAACTGTTTTTT. The encoded protein is CASSRKGEKLFF.

There are a few counts of this clonotype. The genes are TRBV5-1 and TRBJ1-1; 7 positions agree with TRBD1. This CDR3 has 16 amino acids. The germline V gene encodes CDR1 SGHRS and CDR2 YFSETQ. J gave up 1 base and V 2 bases, and 8 bases lay outside the gene matches. Here the CDR3 DNA reads TGCGCCAGCAGCTTACCCCCGACAGGGACGAACACTGAAGCTTTCTTT. It is translated as CASSLPPTGTNTEAFF.